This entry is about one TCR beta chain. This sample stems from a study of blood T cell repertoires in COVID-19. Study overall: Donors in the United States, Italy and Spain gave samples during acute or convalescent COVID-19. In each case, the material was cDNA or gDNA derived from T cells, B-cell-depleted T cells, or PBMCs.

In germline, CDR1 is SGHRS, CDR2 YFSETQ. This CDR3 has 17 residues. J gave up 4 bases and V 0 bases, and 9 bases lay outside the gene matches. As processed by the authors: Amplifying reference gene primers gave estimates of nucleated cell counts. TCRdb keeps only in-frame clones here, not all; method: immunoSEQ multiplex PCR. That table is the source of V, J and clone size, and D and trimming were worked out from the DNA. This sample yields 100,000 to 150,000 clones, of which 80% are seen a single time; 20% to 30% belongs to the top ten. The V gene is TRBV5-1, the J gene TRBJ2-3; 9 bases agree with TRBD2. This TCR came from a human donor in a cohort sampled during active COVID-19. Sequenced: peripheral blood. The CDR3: CASSLASSGGSADTQYF. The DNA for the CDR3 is TGCGCCAGCAGCTTGGCGAGTAGCGGGGGTTCCGCAGATACGCAGTATTTT. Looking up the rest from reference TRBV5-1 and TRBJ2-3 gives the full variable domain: KAGVTQTPRYLIKTRGQQVTLSCSPISGHRSVSWYQQTPGQGLQFLFEYFSETQRNKGNFPGRFSGRQFSNSRSEMNVSTLELGDSALYLCASSLASSGGSADTQYFGPGTRLTVL.